The present T cell receptor (beta chain) was sequenced within a study of T cells in Graves' hyperthyroidism and ophthalmopathy. V dropped 8 bases and J dropped 11; count of bases not matched to a gene: 12. The V gene's germline CDR1 is SGDLS and CDR2 YYNGEE. The CDR3 is 14 residues long. Notes on the study in general: Most thyroid clonotypes that were expanded above 0.001 also turned up in blood. Ophthalmopathy was predicted by the model a median of roughly 6.6 months ahead of onset.

Researchers took RNA transcripts and amplified the TCR beta CDR3 regions from them. Primed by the HTBI set, a first-round RT-PCR was run on the TCR CDR3. TCRdb reprocessed the multiplex PCR reads with MiXCR, giving one entry per CDR3 protein. The profile covers 95,000 to 110,000 distinct CDR3 sequences, with 47% appearing a single time and roughly 24% taken by the ten largest. Fresh 10 ml peripheral blood yielded PBMCs. As to this clonotype: Antigen unknown.

The specimen was blood. The sequence was obtained from a man in his forties with Graves' hyperthyroidism. The V and J genes are TRBV9 and TRBJ2-3, with TRBD1 matching 12 bases. CDR3 amino acids: CASEDRDRGHEQYF. CDR3 nucleotides: TGTGCCAGTGAAGACCGGGACAGGGGGCACGAGCAGTATTTT.